The 17 T cell receptor beta chains presented below share a single source sample, sequenced in a study of cytomegalovirus exposure and HLA in healthy donors. The PCR contained 60 Vbeta and 13 Jbeta primers. Assay used: immunoSEQ multiplex PCR; TCRdb lists only in-frame clones, some missing. The data hold 70,000 to 90,000 clones, with 84% observed a single time. The sample consisted of PBMCs. The receptors were sampled from a man between 65 and 79 years old in good health and CMV-seropositive.

The sample holds a few counts of this clone. The chain employs TRBV7-2 and TRBJ1-4; possibly TRBD1 for D (6 bases). Germline V gives CDR1 SGHTA, CDR2 FQGNSA. The length of the CDR3 is 14 residues. Trimming took 6 bases from V and 6 from J, leaving 14 bases between them. The CDR3 DNA reads TGTGCCAGCAGTTATGACAGGCGACATGAAAAACTGTTTTTT. Its protein product is CASSYDRRHEKLFF.

The V and J genes are TRBV5-1 and TRBJ2-7, with D perhaps matching TRBD2 (7 bases). There are 14 residues in the CDR3. Trimming cost V 1 base and J 2 bases, with 10 bases left between them. From germline, CDR1 is SGHRS and CDR2 YFSETQ. Here the CDR3 DNA reads TGCGCCAGCAGCTTGTCGGGGGGCACCTACGAGCAGTACTTC. This gives the protein CASSLSGGTYEQYF.

The CDR3 DNA is TGTGCCACCACCCCCGGACAGGGTAATTCACCCCTCCACTTT. Amino acids: CATTPGQGNSPLHF. This chain joins TRBV10-3 and TRBJ1-6; 8 bases align to TRBD1. Per the germline V gene, CDR1 is ENHRY and CDR2 is SYGVKD. The CDR3 totals 14 residues. The ends lost 10 bases at V and 6 bases at J; junction bases unmatched: 8.

This clone was seen a few times. The chain employs TRBV4-1 and TRBJ1-6; the D gene is possibly TRBD1 (6 bases). V lost 0 bases, J lost 2 bases, and 11 bases lay in between. The V gene's germline CDR1 is MGHRA and CDR2 YSYEKL. The CDR3 totals 17 residues. The CDR3 nucleotides are TGCGCCAGCAGCCAAGAGCACAGGGTCACCTATAATTCACCCCTCCACTTT. It yields the protein CASSQEHRVTYNSPLHF.

The chain recombines TRBV6-1 with TRBJ2-7; TRBD1 agrees at 11 bases. CDR1 and CDR2 (germline): MNHNS, SASEGT. The CDR3 has 14 residues. Trimming removed 10 bases from V and 6 bases from J; junction bases left unmatched: 11. The chain's CDR3 is CATSRDRGNIEQYF. The CDR3 coding sequence is TGTGCCACTAGCCGGGACAGGGGGAACATCGAGCAGTACTTC.

CDR3 bases: TGTGCCAGCAGCTCCGACAGGGTTCAGCCCCAGCATTTT. It translates to CASSSDRVQPQHF. V usage is TRBV7-9 and J usage is TRBJ1-5, with 7 bases that match TRBD1. This CDR3 is built from 13 residues. Unmatched junction bases numbered 3, after V lost 4 bases and J lost 6 bases. Germline loops: CDR1 SEHNR, CDR2 FQNEAQ (reference sequence).

The rearrangement uses TRBV7-9 and TRBJ1-6; D is perhaps TRBD1 (6 bases). CDR1 SEHNR and CDR2 FQNEAQ come from the germline V gene (reference sequence). The CDR3 extends over 14 amino acids. Trimming removed 2 bases at V and 10 bases at J, with 12 bases between. Written as DNA, the CDR3 is TGTGCCAGCAGCTTATATAACAGGGAGTCACCCCTCCACTTT. Encoded protein: CASSLYNRESPLHF. Drawing the rest from reference TRBV7-9 and TRBJ1-6, the complete variable domain is DTGVSQNPRHKITKRGQNVTFRCDPISEHNRLYWYRQTLGQGPEFLTYFQNEAQLEKSRLLSDRFSAERPKGSFSTLEIQRTEQGDSAMYLCASSLYNRESPLHFGNGTRLTVT.

The gene calls are TRBV2 and TRBJ2-1, with 15 nucleotides matching TRBD2. This CDR3 is 16 amino acids long. Germline trimming cut 6 bases from V and 10 bases from J; bases unmatched to any gene: 10. Germline assignment: CDR1 SNHLY and CDR2 FYNNEI. The CDR3 here is CASSRTSGRATGEQFF. CDR3 DNA: TGTGCCAGCAGCAGGACTAGCGGGAGGGCGACAGGAGAGCAGTTCTTC. Filled out from reference TRBV2 and TRBJ2-1, the complete variable domain reads EPEVTQTPSHQVTQMGQEVILRCVPISNHLYFYWYRQILGQKVEFLVSFYNNEISEKSEIFDDQFSVERPDGSNFTLKIRSTKLEDSAMYFCASSRTSGRATGEQFFGPGTRLTVL.

This clone occurred a few times. This chain's CDR3 is CASSQVAPSGGATDTQYF. The CDR3 bases are TGCGCCAGCAGCCAGGTCGCCCCTAGCGGGGGGGCAACAGATACGCAGTATTTT. The V and J genes are TRBV4-3 and TRBJ2-3; 12 bases fit TRBD2. This CDR3 has 18 amino acids. The junction had 10 bases not matched to a gene; V was cut back by 3 bases and J by 3 bases. CDR1 is LGHNA, CDR2 YSLEER, per germline.

This clone was observed a handful of times. This rearrangement joins TRBV6-1 to TRBJ2-1; maybe TRBD1 (5 bases). Trimming took 3 bases from V and 6 from J, leaving 15 bases between them. The CDR3 has 15 amino acids. Germline CDR1 and CDR2: MNHNS and SASEGT. The CDR3 sequence: CASSDYGGHPNEQFF. Here the CDR3 DNA reads TGTGCCAGCAGTGATTACGGCGGACACCCCAATGAGCAGTTCTTC.

The rearrangement uses TRBV5-4 and TRBJ2-7; 7 nucleotides match TRBD1. After removal of 3 bases from V and 2 bases from J, the junction contained 5 bases not matched to a gene. Per germline, CDR1 SGHNT and CDR2 YYREEE (reference sequence). This CDR3 is 14 amino acids long. CDR3 loop: CASSSTGAAYEQYF. In nucleotides, the CDR3 is TGTGCCAGCAGCTCCACAGGGGCCGCCTACGAGCAGTACTTC.

This clone has a single count. CDR3 region: CASSRDTNQPQHF. The CDR3 DNA is TGTGCCAGCAGTCGGGACACCAATCAGCCCCAGCATTTT. This chain connects TRBV6-4 to TRBJ1-5; weak D call: TRBD1 (6 bases). CDR1 is MRHNA, CDR2 SNTAGT, per germline. V lost 5 bases and J lost 3, with 8 bases in between. This CDR3 is 13 amino acids long.

The genes are TRBV30 and TRBJ1-2; 8 bases line up with TRBD1. This CDR3 comprises 15 residues. V lost 2 bases and J lost 2; bases outside the gene matches: 7. From germline, CDR1 is GTSNPN and CDR2 SVGIG (reference sequence). CDR3 nucleotide sequence: TGTGCCTGGAGTCCAAAGACAGGGGAGAACTATGGCTACACCTTC. Its translation: CAWSPKTGENYGYTF.

The gene calls are TRBV6-1 and TRBJ2-3; D is perhaps TRBD2 (5 bases). This CDR3 is 13 amino acids long. V was trimmed by 6 bases and J by 2 bases, leaving 9 bases between them. Per germline, CDR1 MNHNS and CDR2 SASEGT. The DNA of the CDR3 is TGTGCCAGCAGGGACTTATACACAGATACGCAGTATTTT. Translation: CASRDLYTDTQYF.

V usage is TRBV29-1 and J usage is TRBJ2-7, with TRBD1 identical over 11 bases. The CDR3 is 14 residues long. The germline CDR1 and CDR2 sequences are SQVTM and ANQGSEA. After removal of 0 bases from V and 4 bases from J, the junction contained 2 bases not matched to a gene. CDR3: CSVEEGDRGYEQYF. The CDR3 DNA sequence: TGCAGCGTTGAAGAGGGGGACAGGGGGTACGAGCAGTACTTC.

The rearrangement links TRBV6-5 to TRBJ1-3, with 9 bases that match TRBD1. The junction had 7 bases not matched to a gene; V was cut back by 4 bases and J by 9 bases. Germline V lookup: CDR1 MNHEY, CDR2 SVGAGI. CDR3 size: 14 residues. This chain's CDR3 is CASSLDRGYGTIYF. The CDR3 DNA is TGTGCCAGCAGTTTGGACAGGGGTTATGGCACCATATATTTT.

This chain uses TRBV4-3 with TRBJ2-7; the match to TRBD1 covers 9 bases. J gave up 7 bases and V 0 bases, and 10 bases lay outside the gene matches. Germline CDR1 and CDR2: LGHNA and YSLEER. The CDR3 contains 16 residues. The CDR3 reads CASSQDPAGQGREQYF. CDR3 DNA: TGCGCCAGCAGCCAAGATCCCGCGGGACAGGGTCGGGAGCAGTACTTC.